The clone carrying this T cell receptor beta chain came up a few times. Via MiXCR, TCRdb re-called the RT-PCR reads, giving one row per CDR3 protein. The table includes roughly 250,000 distinct CDR3 sequences, roughly 14% detected once. This entry comes from a study of patients and donors after allogeneic stem cell transplantation. The clonotype was recovered from a human donor who was either an allogeneic HSCT recipient or a stem cell or donor lymphocyte infusion donor (not recorded which). It is not recorded whose cells these are; they may come from a transplant donor. The sequencing input was blood, either unsorted or a sorted T cell fraction (not recorded which).

The CDR3: CASSLRTSGKLEQETQYF. CDR3 coding DNA: TGTGCCAGTAGTCTCCGGACTAGCGGGAAACTGGAACAAGAGACCCAGTACTTC. V gene TRBV19 combines with J gene TRBJ2-5, with TRBD2 matching over 12 bases. Germline V lookup: CDR1 LNHDA, CDR2 SQIVND (reference sequence). After removal of 5 bases from V and 2 bases from J, the junction contained 12 bases not matched to a gene. The CDR3 loop spans 18 amino acids.